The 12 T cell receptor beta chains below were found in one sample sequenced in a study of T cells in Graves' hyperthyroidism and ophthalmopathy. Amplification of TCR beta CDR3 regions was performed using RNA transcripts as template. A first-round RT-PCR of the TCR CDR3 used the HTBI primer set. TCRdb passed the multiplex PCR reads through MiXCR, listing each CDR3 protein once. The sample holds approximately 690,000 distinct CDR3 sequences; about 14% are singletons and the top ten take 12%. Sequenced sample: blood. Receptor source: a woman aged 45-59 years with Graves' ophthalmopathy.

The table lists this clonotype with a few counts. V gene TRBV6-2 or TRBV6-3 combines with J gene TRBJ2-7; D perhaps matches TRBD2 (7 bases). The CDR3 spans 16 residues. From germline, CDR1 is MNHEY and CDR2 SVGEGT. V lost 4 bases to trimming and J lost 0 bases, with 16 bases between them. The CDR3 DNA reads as TGTGCCAGCAGTTTCTTAACAGGGACTATCTCCTACGAGCAGTACTTC. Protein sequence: CASSFLTGTISYEQYF.

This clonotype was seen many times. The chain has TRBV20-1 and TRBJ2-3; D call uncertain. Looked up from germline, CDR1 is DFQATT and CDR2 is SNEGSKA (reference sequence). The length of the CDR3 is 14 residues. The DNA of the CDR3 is TGCAGCCAAACACGTGGCTCTAGCACAGATACGCAGTATTTT. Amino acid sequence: CSQTRGSSTDTQYF.

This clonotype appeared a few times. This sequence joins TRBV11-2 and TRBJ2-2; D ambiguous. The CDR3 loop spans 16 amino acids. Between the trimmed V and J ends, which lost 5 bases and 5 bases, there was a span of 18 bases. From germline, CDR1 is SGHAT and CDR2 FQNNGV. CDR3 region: CASSTGGLKRTGELFF. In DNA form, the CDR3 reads TGTGCCAGCAGCACCGGCGGCCTAAAACGAACCGGGGAGCTGTTTTTT.

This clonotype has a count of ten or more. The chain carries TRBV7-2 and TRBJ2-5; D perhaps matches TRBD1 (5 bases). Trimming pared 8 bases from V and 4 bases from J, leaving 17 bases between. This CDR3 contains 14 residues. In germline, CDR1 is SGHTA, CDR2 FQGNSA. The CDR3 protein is CASGRGQLGETQYF. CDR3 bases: TGTGCCAGCGGGCGTGGACAATTAGGAGAGACCCAGTACTTC.

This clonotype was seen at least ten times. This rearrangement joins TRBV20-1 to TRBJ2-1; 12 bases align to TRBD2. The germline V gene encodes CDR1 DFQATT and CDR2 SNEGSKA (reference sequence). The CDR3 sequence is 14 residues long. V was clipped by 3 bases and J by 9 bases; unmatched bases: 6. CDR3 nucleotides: TGCAGTGCTAGTAGACTAGCGGGAGCGGGTGAGCAGTTCTTC. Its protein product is CSASRLAGAGEQFF.

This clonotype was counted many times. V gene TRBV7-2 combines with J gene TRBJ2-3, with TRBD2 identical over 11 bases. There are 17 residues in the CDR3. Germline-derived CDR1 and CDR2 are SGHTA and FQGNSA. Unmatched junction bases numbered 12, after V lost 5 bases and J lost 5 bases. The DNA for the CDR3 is TGTGCCAGCAGCCAGATCCCTAGCGGGAGGTTTGGAGATACGCAGTATTTT. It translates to CASSQIPSGRFGDTQYF.

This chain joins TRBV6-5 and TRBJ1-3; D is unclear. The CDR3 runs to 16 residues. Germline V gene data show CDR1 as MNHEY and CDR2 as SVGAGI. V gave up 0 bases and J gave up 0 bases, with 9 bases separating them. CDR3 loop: CASSYSQSISGNTIYF. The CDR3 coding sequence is TGTGCCAGCAGTTACTCGCAGAGCATCTCTGGAAACACCATATATTTT.

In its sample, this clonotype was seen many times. CDR3 sequence (DNA): TGTGCCAGCAGTCCATGGCTAGTGGGAAGCTCCTACGAGCAGTACTTC. Residues: CASSPWLVGSSYEQYF. V gene TRBV6-2 or TRBV6-3 combines with J gene TRBJ2-7; no clear D gene. The V gene lost 5 bases and the J gene lost 0 bases, with 17 bases spanning the gap. Germline CDR1 reads MNHEY; CDR2 reads SVGEGT. The CDR3 is 16 amino acids.

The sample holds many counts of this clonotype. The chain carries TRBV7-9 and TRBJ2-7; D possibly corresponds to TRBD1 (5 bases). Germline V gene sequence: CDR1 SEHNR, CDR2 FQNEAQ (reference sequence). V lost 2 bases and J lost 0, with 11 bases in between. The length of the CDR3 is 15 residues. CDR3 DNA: TGTGCCAGCAGCTTAATAGGGGAACACTCCTACGAGCAGTACTTC. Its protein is CASSLIGEHSYEQYF.

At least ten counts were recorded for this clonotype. The CDR3 is CASSLQGQGFLRSYNEQFF. Written as DNA, the CDR3 is TGTGCCAGCAGCTTGCAGGGACAGGGGTTTCTTAGATCCTACAATGAGCAGTTCTTC. The V and J genes are TRBV11-3 and TRBJ2-1, with 10 bases lining up with TRBD1. The CDR3 sequence is 19 residues long. The J segment lost 1 base and the V segment lost 3 bases, leaving 12 bases of the junction unmatched. From germline, CDR1 is SGHNT and CDR2 YENEEA.

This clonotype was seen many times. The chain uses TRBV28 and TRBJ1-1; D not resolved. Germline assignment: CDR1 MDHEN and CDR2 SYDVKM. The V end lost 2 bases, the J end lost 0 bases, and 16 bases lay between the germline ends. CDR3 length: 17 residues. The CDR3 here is CASSLVRSGRMNTEAFF. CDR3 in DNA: TGTGCCAGCAGTTTAGTAAGGAGTGGACGGATGAACACTGAAGCTTTCTTT.

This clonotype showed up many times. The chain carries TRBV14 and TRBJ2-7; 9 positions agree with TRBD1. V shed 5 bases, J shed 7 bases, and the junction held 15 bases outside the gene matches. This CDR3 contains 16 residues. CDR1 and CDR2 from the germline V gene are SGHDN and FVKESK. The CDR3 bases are TGTGCCAGCAGCAAACAACCGGGACAGGGATCAAGTGAGCAGTACTTC. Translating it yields CASSKQPGQGSSEQYF. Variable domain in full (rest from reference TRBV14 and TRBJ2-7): EAGVTQFPSHSVIEKGQTVTLRCDPISGHDNLYWYRRVMGKEIKFLLHFVKESKQDESGMPNNRFLAERTGGTYSTLKVQPAELEDSGVYFCASSKQPGQGSSEQYFGPGTRLTVT.